This TCR beta chain comes out of a study of spatial heterogeneity in lung cancer. Study background: The cohort: around 79 early-stage, untreated non-small cell lung cancer patients. PBMC samples from follow-up, where available, were sequenced a median of roughly 2 years after resection. As counted in raw reads, each unique TCR and UMI combination appeared more than ten times on average. Study-wide results and caveats: Blood contained ubiquitous expanded tumor TCRs more at resection than at follow-up.

This clonotype was seen at least ten times. As yet, its antigen is unknown. One entry per CDR3 protein results from TCRdb running MiXCR on the 5' RACE reads. The sample carries 110,000 or so distinct CDR3 sequences, approximately 11% recorded once. Time point: blood at routine non-recurrence follow-up after resection. V lost 3 bases, J lost 3 bases, and 6 bases lay in between. This CDR3 has 13 amino acids. The germline V gene encodes CDR1 WNHNN and CDR2 SYGVQD (reference sequence). This sequence joins TRBV10-1 and TRBJ2-1, with D hard to call. The clonotype originates from a female donor with early-stage non-small cell lung cancer. Here the sequenced sample was PBMCs, taken at follow-up. The CDR3 protein is CASSEDIYNEQFF. The CDR3 DNA is TGCGCCAGCAGTGAAGACATCTACAATGAGCAGTTCTTC.